This TCR beta chain was recovered during a study of blood T cells in healthy people across ages. This CDR3 comprises 14 residues. CDR1 and CDR2 (germline): SGHDN, FVKESK. V shed 5 bases and J shed 5 bases, with 15 bases lying between them. The second PCR ran about 7 to 12 cycles with a sample-barcoded 5' primer and J-beta primers. TCRdb reanalysed the 5' RACE reads using MiXCR and keeps one entry per CDR3 protein. Of around 1.5 million distinct CDR3 sequences listed, about 43% are singletons. The sequenced sample consisted of blood. The TCR sequence derives from a woman in her late teens or twenties in good health. The V and J genes are TRBV14 and TRBJ1-2, with a weak D call TRBD1 (5 bases). The CDR3 is CASSRPRGAYGYTF. The CDR3, as DNA: TGTGCCAGCAGCAGACCAAGGGGCGCGTATGGCTACACCTTC.